A selection of T cell receptor beta chains follows, all from one sample in a study of quantifying T cell responses using KT2 cells. Each CDR3 protein gets one entry after TCRdb re-called the UMI-ligation and nested PCR reads with MiXCR. The data hold approximately 50,000 distinct CDR3 sequences, with around 10% observed a single time. Sequencing was carried out using PBMCs spiked with cells of the T cell clone KT2. These receptors were obtained from a human donor. Both conserved end residues are part of each CDR3. D genes are given only for firm matches. Where a row states a size, it is once, few, many or the class of an expanded clone; other rows omit it.

CDR3 DNA,CDR3 protein,CDR3 length,D gene,J gene,clone size,V gene
TGTGCCAGCAGCCAGAGCTGGGCTTCCCAAGAGACCCAGTACTTC,CASSQSWASQETQYF,15,-,TRBJ2-5,few,TRBV4-2
TGTGCCAGCCGCCCGACCCGGGGGAGGGGCTTGGGTGAGCAGTTCTTC,CASRPTRGRGLGEQFF,16,TRBD2,TRBJ2-1,-,TRBV11-2
TGTGCCAGCAGCTTGGGCAGGGTGGGGCACTTT,CASSLGRVGHF,11,-,TRBJ1-1,few,TRBV5-6
TGTGCCAGCAGTTTAAAGCGGGGTCTCACAGATACGCAGTATTTT,CASSLKRGLTDTQYF,15,TRBD2,TRBJ2-3,-,TRBV12-3/TRBV12-4
TGTGCCACCGGGATAGGTCCGGGGACAGGCGTTCAGGGGACCCAGTACTTC,CATGIGPGTGVQGTQYF,17,TRBD1,TRBJ2-5,-,TRBV15
TGTGCCAGCACCAGGACTAGCGGGGGTTCTGATACGCAGTATTTT,CASTRTSGGSDTQYF,15,TRBD2,TRBJ2-3,many,TRBV7-6
TGTGCCGGACAACGGGTTAGCACAGATACGCAGTATTTT,CAGQRVSTDTQYF,13,-,TRBJ2-3,few,TRBV7-9
TGTGCCAGCAGCCTGGGGGGCAGCGGCTACACCTTC,CASSLGGSGYTF,12,-,TRBJ1-2,many,TRBV14
TGTGCCAGCAGTGCCACCGGGGAGGGCCCGAATCAGCCCCAGCATTTT,CASSATGEGPNQPQHF,16,-,TRBJ1-5,-,TRBV27
TGTGCCAGCAGCGTAGCGTCGGGAGGGGACGAGCAGTACTTC,CASSVASGGDEQYF,14,TRBD2,TRBJ2-7,many,TRBV9
TGTGCCAGCAGCTTAGCGCGGACAGGGGAAAACGCGAACACCGGGGAGCTGTTTTTT,CASSLARTGENANTGELFF,19,TRBD1,TRBJ2-2,-,TRBV7-4
TGCGCCAGCAGCCGCGGGATCGAGAGGTCGTTCCCCTACGAGCAGTACTTC,CASSRGIERSFPYEQYF,17,-,TRBJ2-7,few,TRBV23-1
TGTGCCAGCAGTCAGGACGGGAACAATCAGCCCCAGCATTTT,CASSQDGNNQPQHF,14,-,TRBJ1-5,few,TRBV6-4
TGCAGTGCTTCGACAGGGGGCACAGATACGCAGTATTTT,CSASTGGTDTQYF,13,TRBD1,TRBJ2-3,few,TRBV20-1
TGTGCCAGCAGCCCTGGGACTAGCGGGAGGACAGATACGCAGTATTTT,CASSPGTSGRTDTQYF,16,TRBD2,TRBJ2-3,many,TRBV11-3
TGTGCCAGCAGTTACACCGGGACTGAGACAGATACGCAGTATTTT,CASSYTGTETDTQYF,15,-,TRBJ2-3,-,TRBV6-5
TGTGCCAGCAGTTTGGTATCAGGGGAGCAGTTCTTC,CASSLVSGEQFF,12,-,TRBJ2-1,few,TRBV12-3/TRBV12-4
TGCAGTGCCCCCACCTCCCGGGTCTCTGGAAACACCATATATTTT,CSAPTSRVSGNTIYF,15,-,TRBJ1-3,-,TRBV20-1
TGTGCCAGCAGCGCCCGCGGGGGGACGCAGTATTTT,CASSARGGTQYF,12,TRBD2,TRBJ2-3,-,TRBV13
TGTGCCAGCAGCTTAGCCGCCGGTCACACCGGGGAGCTGTTTTTT,CASSLAAGHTGELFF,15,-,TRBJ2-2,-,TRBV11-1
TGTGCCAGCAGTCCAACTCCGGTGGGGGAAAAACTGTTTTTT,CASSPTPVGEKLFF,14,-,TRBJ1-4,few,TRBV12-3/TRBV12-4
TGTGCCAGTAGCCCGGGACAGGGGGCTGAAAAACTGTTTTTT,CASSPGQGAEKLFF,14,TRBD1,TRBJ1-4,few,TRBV19
TGCGCCAGCAGTGAGGTAGGGTCCTACGAGCAGTACTTC,CASSEVGSYEQYF,13,-,TRBJ2-7,many,TRBV10-1
TGTGCCAGCAGCGACGACAAGTACTATGGCTACACCTTC,CASSDDKYYGYTF,13,-,TRBJ1-2,few,TRBV7-2
TGTGCCAGCAGTTCCCACCCCGGGGAGCTGTTTTTT,CASSSHPGELFF,12,-,TRBJ2-2,-,TRBV7-2
TGCAGTGCTAGATCCGGACTAGCGGGATCCGCAGATACGCAGTATTTT,CSARSGLAGSADTQYF,16,TRBD2,TRBJ2-3,many,TRBV20-1
TGCAGTGCTATCTCCGGGGCGCAATTTAATTCACCCCTCCACTTT,CSAISGAQFNSPLHF,15,-,TRBJ1-6,few,TRBV20-1
TGCGCCAGCAGCTTACGACTCCACTCGAGCACAGATACGCAGTATTTT,CASSLRLHSSTDTQYF,16,-,TRBJ2-3,many,TRBV5-1